This TCR beta chain was captured by sequencing in a study of blood T cell repertoires in COVID-19. Study-wide context: Acute and convalescent COVID-19 specimens originated in the United States, Italy and Spain. Sources were T cells, B-cell-depleted T cells, or PBMCs; the material itself was cDNA or gDNA.

The V gene's germline CDR1 is SGHTA and CDR2 FQGNSA. The V end lost 5 bases, the J end lost 2 bases, and 15 bases lay between the germline ends. CDR3 size: 15 residues. As originally analysed: Amplified reference gene primers provided the basis for estimating nucleated cell counts. The protocol was immunoSEQ multiplex PCR, while the TCRdb copy is restricted to in-frame clones and leaves out a portion. Clone size and V and J calls were adopted from that table, with D and trimming inferred from the DNA. The sample lists a few hundred thousand clones; roughly 84% were seen once. The genes are TRBV7-2 and TRBJ1-1; D not certain. Sequencing was done on a sample of peripheral blood. This sequence was found in a woman aged 35 to 49 who had recovered from COVID-19. The CDR3 region is CASSQVETANTEAFF. The CDR3 DNA is TGTGCCAGCAGCCAAGTGGAGACGGCAAACACTGAAGCTTTCTTT.